This T cell receptor (beta chain) comes out of a study of T cells in Graves' hyperthyroidism and ophthalmopathy. This clonotype was picked up a small number of times. Its target is unknown. Study-wide results and limits: Most clonotypes expanded in thyroid above 0.001 were likewise present in blood. A model using 13 V-J features told ophthalmopathy apart from stable hyperthyroidism.

It was RNA transcripts that yielded the amplified TCR beta CDR3 regions. Primed by the HTBI set, a first-round RT-PCR was run on the TCR CDR3. TCRdb recomputed calls from the multiplex PCR reads with MiXCR, one row per CDR3 protein. The sample has approximately 410,000 distinct CDR3 sequences; approximately 15% are singletons. Newly diagnosed patients aged 18 to 65 had hyperthyroidism of under 2 months' duration. Patients were excluded for uncontrolled infection, other autoimmune disease, pregnancy or lactation. This TCR came from a woman aged 18 to 35 with Graves' hyperthyroidism. Sequencing was done on a sample of blood.

CDR3 nucleotides: TGTGCCAGCAGTTTATTGCTAGCTTACAATGAGCAGTTCTTC. Translation: CASSLLLAYNEQFF. The genes are TRBV12-3 or TRBV12-4 and TRBJ2-1; perhaps TRBD2 as D (5 bases). Between the trimmed V and J ends, which lost 2 bases and 4 bases, there was a span of 9 bases. The length of the CDR3 is 14 residues.